The 9 T cell receptor beta chains reported below all come from one sample, sequenced in a study of blood T cells in healthy people across ages. PCR was performed a second time for 7 to 11 cycles using a sample-barcoded 5' primer and a J-beta primer mix. In TCRdb, the 5' RACE reads were re-called with MiXCR into one record per CDR3 protein. The table has roughly 800,000 distinct CDR3 sequences, roughly 60% seen once; the top ten hold about 20%. Sequencing was performed on blood. The receptors come from a man younger than 45 in good health.

V and J are TRBV11-2 and TRBJ2-5; the D gene is possibly TRBD2 (6 bases). Germline V gene sequence: CDR1 SGHAT, CDR2 FQNNGV. Trimming removed 5 bases from V and 11 bases from J, with 24 bases in between. This CDR3 contains 15 residues. In DNA, the CDR3 is TGTGCCAGCAGCCACCCGGGACTCGGCGTGAATGAGCAGTACTTC. This codes for CASSHPGLGVNEQYF.

The J gene is TRBJ1-1, the V gene TRBV12-3 or TRBV12-4; 8 bases match TRBD1. This CDR3 comprises 14 residues. V lost 6 bases to trimming and J lost 4 bases; unmatched junction nucleotides: 7. The CDR3 region is CASSNRGLRTEAFF. DNA for the CDR3: TGTGCCAGCAGCAACAGGGGGTTGCGCACTGAAGCTTTCTTT.

This chain uses TRBV9 with TRBJ2-4; the match to TRBD2 covers 7 bases. The J segment lost 0 bases and the V segment lost 4 bases, leaving 4 bases of the junction unmatched. Germline CDR1 is SGDLS and CDR2 is YYNGEE. This CDR3 has 15 residues. The CDR3 region has the DNA TGTGCCAGCAGCCATAGCGGGCTAGCCAAAAACATTCAGTACTTC. Translation: CASSHSGLAKNIQYF.

J is TRBJ1-6 and V is TRBV20-1; 9 nucleotides align to TRBD1. The V gene end was trimmed by 4 bases and the J gene end by 10 bases; junction bases not matched to a gene: 5. CDR3 size: 13 residues. Per the germline V gene, CDR1 is DFQATT and CDR2 is SNEGSKA (reference sequence). The CDR3 here is CSATTGGVSPLHF. The CDR3 coding sequence is TGCAGTGCTACCACAGGGGGCGTCTCACCCCTCCACTTT.

V gene TRBV10-3 combines with J gene TRBJ2-7; possibly TRBD1 or TRBD2 for D (5 bases each). The CDR3 spans 14 residues. With 2 bases removed from V and 4 bases from J, the gap between germline ends came to 12 bases. Germline CDR1 ENHRY, CDR2 SYGVKD. For the CDR3, the DNA is TGTGCCATCAGTGAGGGCCCGGGGCGGTACGAGCAGTACTTC. Protein product: CAISEGPGRYEQYF.

The V and J genes are TRBV12-1 and TRBJ2-1; TRBD1 is the table's D call, not checked against the DNA. The DNA end favors TRBJ2-7, so the J call may be wrong. TRBV12-1 is annotated as a pseudogene. The CDR3 totals 15 residues. CDR3 nucleotides: TGTGCCAGCAGCTTTCCCAGGGGAGTAATCTTCGAGCAGTACTTC. Its protein product is CASSFPRGVIFEQYF.

This clonotype was seen a handful of times. V and J are TRBV20-1 and TRBJ1-5, with 7 bases aligning to TRBD1. There are 15 residues in the CDR3. The J segment lost 2 bases and the V segment lost 3 bases, leaving 7 bases of the junction unmatched. Germline V gene lookup returns CDR1 DFQATT and CDR2 SNEGSKA (reference sequence). The CDR3 DNA follows: TGCAGTGCTAGGAGGGGGCAATCCGGCAATCAGCCCCAGCATTTT. Translating it yields CSARRGQSGNQPQHF.

The genes are TRBV28 and TRBJ2-6, with 9 bases matching TRBD1. J lost 1 base, V lost 8 bases, and 6 bases had no gene match. There are 16 residues in the CDR3. Germline values: CDR1 MDHEN, CDR2 SYDVKM. The CDR3: CASGGQGFSGANVLTF. Written as DNA, the CDR3 is TGTGCCAGCGGCGGACAGGGGTTTTCTGGGGCCAACGTCCTGACTTTC.

The V gene is TRBV15, the J gene TRBJ2-5; no firm D call. CDR1 and CDR2 (germline): LNHNV, YYDKDF (reference sequence). This CDR3 spans 16 amino acids. Trimming pared 0 bases from V and 3 bases from J, leaving 14 bases between. The CDR3 reads CATSRDLSAGEETQYF. DNA of the CDR3: TGTGCCACCAGCAGAGACTTAAGCGCAGGAGAAGAGACCCAGTACTTC.